This TCR beta chain emerged from a study of OX40 agonist ivuxolimab in advanced cancers. For the study in its entirety: Ivuxolimab was an agonistic, fully human IgG2 monoclonal antibody directed against OX40 (CD134), a costimulatory receptor. Intravenous ivuxolimab was administered to patients every 2 weeks at six dose levels: 0.01, 0.1, 0.3, 1.5, 3 and 10 mg/kg. Among the 50 to 55 dose-escalation patients, roughly 20 had hepatocellular carcinoma, 15 melanoma, 9 renal cell carcinoma and 9 head and neck cancer. In the dose-escalation cohort, approximately 80% of patients were male, and the mean age was 60 years with a range of about 20 to 80. Prior anti-PD-1, anti-PD-L1 or anti-CTLA-4 therapy was permitted, and checkpoint inhibitors had been received by about 44% of dose-escalation patients. Partial responses occurred in three dose-escalation patients, of whom one had hepatocellular carcinoma and two had cutaneous melanoma. Peripheral TCRbeta sequencing aimed to test whether ivuxolimab altered TCR sequence diversity and caused clonal T-cell expansion. The paper describes the monotherapy dose-escalation part (N of about 52 patients) of the phase I trial of ivuxolimab.

Patients with autoimmune disease history or receiving systemic immunosuppression were excluded from the trial. Peripheral blood for TCR sequencing was drawn from every dose cohort at baseline, at cycle 4 day 1 and at cycle 7 day 1. The samples were taken from a phase I, first-in-human, multicenter, open-label dose-escalation trial of ivuxolimab. Adults with locally advanced or metastatic melanoma, renal cell carcinoma, hepatocellular carcinoma or head and neck squamous cell carcinoma were enrolled in the trial. Before TCR sequencing, CD4+ T cells and CD8+ T cells were sorted from peripheral blood as separate populations. This clone showed up just a few times. Its antigen remains undetermined. No per-base quality is available; no much larger clone lies one base away. For sequencing of the TCRbeta CDR3 region, genomic DNA was extracted from the sorted cells. TCRbeta CDR3 regions were sequenced using the immunoSEQ Assay. The table comes from immuneACCESS by way of TCRdb, which keeps in-frame sequences with V and J called. Part of the clones is missing from these tables; in studies checked, under half for an unresolved V gene and the rest for unknown reasons. Here the sample has approximately 61,000 clones; approximately 90% occur a single time. Of the sample, under 1.5% falls within the top ten clones.

The study at large found these results: In partial responders in the 0.1-3.0 mg/kg groups, normalized peripheral clonal expansion was found to be among the lowest, especially among CD8+ T cells. After ivuxolimab, more expanded clones were found on average in CD8+ T cells than in CD4+ T cells. Low levels of normalized T-cell clonal expansion were also shown by some nonresponding patients. Clonal expansion of both CD4+ and CD8+ blood T cells was observed from baseline to week 6 at doses 0.1 to 3.0 mg/kg. The antigen specificity of the peripheral T cells that underwent clonal expansion was not determined.

Taken from the germline V gene, the CDR1 and CDR2 loops are WSHSY and SAAADI. V loses 9 bases, J loses 6 bases, and the germline ends lie 16 bases apart. CDR3 length: 13 amino acids, cysteine to phenylalanine. Only the CDR3 part of the read is kept: 39 bases, read in frame from the first base. This material consisted of CD4+ or CD8+ T cells sorted from blood, taken in a trial of the OX40 agonist ivuxolimab. Rearrangement joined TRBV10-2 to TRBJ2-3; the D gene is perhaps TRBD1 or TRBD2, each of them matching over 7 bases. The TCR comes from an adult with an advanced solid tumor such as melanoma, head and neck, liver or kidney cancer. For the CDR3, the sequence is CASREGARDTQYF. The nucleotide sequence is TGCGCCAGTAGGGAGGGGGCGCGCGATACGCAGTATTTT.